This TCR beta chain is drawn from a study of T cell responses to AZD1222 COVID-19 vaccine. CDR1 and CDR2 (germline): SGDLS, YYNGEE. Trimming removed 0 bases from V and 8 bases from J, with 12 bases in between. The CDR3 contains 14 residues. Some clones are missing from TCRdb's copy, which holds only in-frame ones; the method was immunoSEQ multiplex PCR. The sample gives 100,000 to 150,000 clones, 85% to 95% of which show up once; 1.5% to 2% is in the top ten. This TCR derives from an adult in good health. The V and J genes are TRBV9 and TRBJ1-5; possibly TRBD1 for D (6 bases). The sample consisted of peripheral blood, taken on day 0 of AZD1222 vaccination. The CDR3 protein is CASSVDGGAKPQHF. The CDR3 DNA is TGTGCCAGCAGCGTAGATGGGGGCGCGAAGCCCCAGCATTTT.